This T cell receptor (beta chain) derives from a study of shared clonotypes between healthy human individuals. Donors had no recently reported acute infections or vaccinations and were HIV-negative. The CD4+ fraction was divided into a CD45RA+ naive subset and a CD45RA-negative memory subset. Study outcomes and limitations: Memory subsets had estimated richness that was generally smaller than that of naive subsets.

A remark on this clone: Its specificity is unknown.

The CDR3 has 15 residues. Germline V gene lookup returns CDR1 MNHNY and CDR2 SVGAGI (reference sequence). Trimming removed 0 bases from V and 6 bases from J; junction bases left unmatched: 3. Generated by immunoSEQ multiplex PCR, the TCRdb table keeps only in-frame clones and is missing some. This sample has roughly 2.5 million clones, with just over 90% found just once. The sequenced sample consisted of naive CD4+ T cells sorted from blood. The subset denotes: CD45RA+ positively selected. The TCR comes from a man between 18 and 35 years old in good health. This chain connects TRBV6-6 to TRBJ1-5; 9 nucleotides agree with TRBD1. This CDR3 is CASSYSTGGIQPQHF. The CDR3 DNA sequence: TGTGCCAGCAGTTACTCCACAGGGGGCATTCAGCCCCAGCATTTT.